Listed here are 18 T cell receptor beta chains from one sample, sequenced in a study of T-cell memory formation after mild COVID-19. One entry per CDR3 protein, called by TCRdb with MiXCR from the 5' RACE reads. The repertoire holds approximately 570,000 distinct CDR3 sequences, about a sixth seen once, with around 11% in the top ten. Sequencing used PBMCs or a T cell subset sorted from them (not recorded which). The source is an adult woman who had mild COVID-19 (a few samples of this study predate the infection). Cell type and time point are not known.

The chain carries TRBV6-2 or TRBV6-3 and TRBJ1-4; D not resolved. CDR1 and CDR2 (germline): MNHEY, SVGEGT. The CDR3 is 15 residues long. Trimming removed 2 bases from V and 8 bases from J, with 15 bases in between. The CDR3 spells CASSYVSAVSEKLFF. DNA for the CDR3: TGTGCCAGCAGTTACGTGTCGGCAGTGAGCGAAAAACTGTTTTTT.

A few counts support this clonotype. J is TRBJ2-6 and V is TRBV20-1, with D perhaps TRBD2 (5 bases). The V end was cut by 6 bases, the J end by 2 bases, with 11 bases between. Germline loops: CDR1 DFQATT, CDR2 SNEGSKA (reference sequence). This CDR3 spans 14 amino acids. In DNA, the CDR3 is TGCAGTGCGAGTTGGAGGACTGGGGCCAACGTCCTGACTTTC. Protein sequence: CSASWRTGANVLTF.

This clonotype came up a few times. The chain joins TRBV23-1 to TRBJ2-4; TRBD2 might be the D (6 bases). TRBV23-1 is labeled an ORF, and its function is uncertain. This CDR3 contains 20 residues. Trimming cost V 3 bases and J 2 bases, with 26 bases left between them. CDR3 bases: TGCGCCAGCAGTCATCGGGGAGGTCCTTATTGTGAGGGAACCAAAAACATTCAGTACTTC. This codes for CASSHRGGPYCEGTKNIQYF.

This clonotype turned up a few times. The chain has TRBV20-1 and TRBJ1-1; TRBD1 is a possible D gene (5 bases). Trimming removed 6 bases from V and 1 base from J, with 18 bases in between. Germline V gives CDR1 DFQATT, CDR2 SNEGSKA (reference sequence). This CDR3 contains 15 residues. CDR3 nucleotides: TGCAGTGCAACCGGGACTAATGTGCCGAACACTGAAGCTTTCTTT. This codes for CSATGTNVPNTEAFF.

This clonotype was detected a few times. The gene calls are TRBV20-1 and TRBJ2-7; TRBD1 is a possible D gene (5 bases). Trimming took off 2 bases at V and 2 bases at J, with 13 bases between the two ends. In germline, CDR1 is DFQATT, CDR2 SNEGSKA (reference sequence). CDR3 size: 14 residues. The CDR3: CSARKGQRAYEQYF. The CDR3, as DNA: TGCAGTGCTAGAAAGGGGCAACGAGCCTACGAGCAGTACTTC.

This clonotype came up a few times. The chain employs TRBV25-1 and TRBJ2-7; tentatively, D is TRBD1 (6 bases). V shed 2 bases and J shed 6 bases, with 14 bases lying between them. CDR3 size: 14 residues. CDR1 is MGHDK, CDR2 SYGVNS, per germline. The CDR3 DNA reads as TGTGCCAGCAGTGAAGGTGGGGACACCCTCGAGCAGTACTTC. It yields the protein CASSEGGDTLEQYF.

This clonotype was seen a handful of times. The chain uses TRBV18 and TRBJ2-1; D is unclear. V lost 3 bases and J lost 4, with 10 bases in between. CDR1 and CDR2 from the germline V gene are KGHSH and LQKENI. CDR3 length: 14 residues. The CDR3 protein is CASSPPGLYNEQFF. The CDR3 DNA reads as TGTGCCAGCTCACCCCCGGGTCTGTACAATGAGCAGTTCTTC.

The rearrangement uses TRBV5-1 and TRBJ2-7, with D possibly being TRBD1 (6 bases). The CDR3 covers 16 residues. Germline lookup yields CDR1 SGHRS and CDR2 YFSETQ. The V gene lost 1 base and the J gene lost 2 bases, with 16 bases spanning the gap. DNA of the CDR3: TGCGCCAGCAGCTTGAGTAGGAACAGGGATCCCTACGAGCAGTACTTC. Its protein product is CASSLSRNRDPYEQYF.

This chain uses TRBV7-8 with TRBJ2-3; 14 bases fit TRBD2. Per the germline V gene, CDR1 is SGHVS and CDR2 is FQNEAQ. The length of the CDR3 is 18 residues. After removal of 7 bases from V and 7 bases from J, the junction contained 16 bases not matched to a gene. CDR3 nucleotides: TGTGCCAGCAACCACCGGGGACTAGCGGGAGCGGGTACTAATACGCAGTATTTT. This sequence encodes CASNHRGLAGAGTNTQYF.

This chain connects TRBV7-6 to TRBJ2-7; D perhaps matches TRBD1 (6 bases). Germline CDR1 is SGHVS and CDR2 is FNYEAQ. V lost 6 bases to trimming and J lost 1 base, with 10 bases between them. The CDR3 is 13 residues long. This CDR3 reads CASRLDSSYEQYF. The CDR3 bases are TGTGCCAGCAGATTGGACAGTTCCTACGAGCAGTACTTC.

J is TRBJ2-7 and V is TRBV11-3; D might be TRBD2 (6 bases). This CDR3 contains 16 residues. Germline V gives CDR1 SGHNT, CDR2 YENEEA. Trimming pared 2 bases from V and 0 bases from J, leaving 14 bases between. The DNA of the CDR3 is TGTGCCAGCAGCTTATCGGGACTCAGGAGCTCCTACGAGCAGTACTTC. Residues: CASSLSGLRSSYEQYF. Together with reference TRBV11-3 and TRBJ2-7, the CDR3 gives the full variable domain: EAGVVQSPRYKIIEKKQPVAFWCNPISGHNTLYWYLQNLGQGPELLIRYENEEAVDDSQLPKDRFSAERLKGVDSTLKIQPAELGDSAVYLCASSLSGLRSSYEQYFGPGTRLTVT.

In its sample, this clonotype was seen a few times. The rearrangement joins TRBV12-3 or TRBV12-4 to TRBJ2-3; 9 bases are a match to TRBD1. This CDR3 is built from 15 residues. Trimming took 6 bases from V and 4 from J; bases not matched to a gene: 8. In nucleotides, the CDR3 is TGTGCCAGCAGGGGAGGCTGGACAGGGGCAGATACGCAGTATTTT. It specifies CASRGGWTGADTQYF.

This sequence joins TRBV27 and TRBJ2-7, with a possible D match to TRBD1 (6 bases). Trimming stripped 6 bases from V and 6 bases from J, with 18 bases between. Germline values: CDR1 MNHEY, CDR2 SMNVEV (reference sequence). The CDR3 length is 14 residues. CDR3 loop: CASRTPLQGGEQYF. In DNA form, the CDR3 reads TGTGCCAGCAGAACTCCATTACAGGGTGGCGAGCAGTACTTC.

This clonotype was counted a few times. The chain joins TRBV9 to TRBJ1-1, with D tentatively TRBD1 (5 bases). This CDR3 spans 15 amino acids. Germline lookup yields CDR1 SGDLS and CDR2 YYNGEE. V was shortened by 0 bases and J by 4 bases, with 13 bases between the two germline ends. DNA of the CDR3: TGTGCCAGCAGCGTAGGGGGGGGAGCGGGCACTGAAGCTTTCTTT. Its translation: CASSVGGGAGTEAFF.

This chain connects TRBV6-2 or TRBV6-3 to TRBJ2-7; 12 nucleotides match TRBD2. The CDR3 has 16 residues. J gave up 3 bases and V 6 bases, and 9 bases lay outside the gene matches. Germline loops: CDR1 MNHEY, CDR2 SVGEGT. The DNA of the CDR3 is TGTGCCAGCAGCGCCAAACCTAGCGGGAGGGACTACGAGCAGTACTTC. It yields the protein CASSAKPSGRDYEQYF.

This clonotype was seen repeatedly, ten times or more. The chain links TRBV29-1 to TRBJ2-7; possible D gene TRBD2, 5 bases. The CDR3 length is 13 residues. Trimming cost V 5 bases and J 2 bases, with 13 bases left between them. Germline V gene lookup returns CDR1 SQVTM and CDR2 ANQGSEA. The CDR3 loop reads CSVLGDTAYEQYF. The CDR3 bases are TGCAGCGTTTTGGGAGATACCGCCTACGAGCAGTACTTC.

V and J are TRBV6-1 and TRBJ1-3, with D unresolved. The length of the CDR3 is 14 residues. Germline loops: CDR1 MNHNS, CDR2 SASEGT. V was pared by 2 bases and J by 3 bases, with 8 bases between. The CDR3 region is CASSELWGGNTIYF. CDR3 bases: TGTGCCAGCAGTGAATTGTGGGGTGGAAACACCATATATTTT.

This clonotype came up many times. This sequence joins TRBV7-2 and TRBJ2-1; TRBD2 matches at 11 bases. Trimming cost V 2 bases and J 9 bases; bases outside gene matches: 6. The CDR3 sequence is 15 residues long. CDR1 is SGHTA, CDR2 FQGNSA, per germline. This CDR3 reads CASSLRLAGTGEQFF. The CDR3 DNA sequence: TGTGCCAGCAGCTTACGACTAGCGGGAACGGGTGAGCAGTTCTTC.